These 12 T cell receptor beta chains were all obtained from the same sample, sequenced in a study of blood T cell repertoires in COVID-19 (dated by TCRdb to 2019 to 2021). The library was prepared using the immunoSEQ multiplex PCR assay. The table was pulled from immuneACCESS by TCRdb, which kept in-frame rearrangements only. Such tables lose some clones; where checked, under half of the loss comes from unresolved V genes, and the rest has no known cause. The sample table shows a few hundred thousand clones, and about 91% are seen once. Of the sample, around 13% falls within the top ten clones. Material for sequencing was peripheral blood. The source of these receptors is a woman aged 55-69 years with acute or convalescent COVID-19.

This chain connects TRBV27 to TRBJ2-3, with 11 bases matching TRBD2. The CDR3 spans 15 residues. CDR1 and CDR2 (germline): MNHEY, SMNVEV (reference sequence). With 3 bases clipped from V and 2 bases from J, the junction kept 1 base outside the gene matches. The CDR3 DNA reads TGTGCCAGCAGTTTTAGCGGGAGGGCCACAGATACGCAGTATTTT. It codes for CASSFSGRATDTQYF.

V and J are TRBV2 and TRBJ2-3; TRBD1 agrees at 9 bases. In germline, CDR1 is SNHLY, CDR2 FYNNEI. The CDR3 totals 15 residues. Trimming cost V 3 bases and J 3 bases; bases outside gene matches: 4. The CDR3 DNA reads as TGTGCCAGCAGTGACGGGGACAGGGAGACAGATACGCAGTATTTT. Protein: CASSDGDRETDTQYF.

V is TRBV4-1 and J is TRBJ1-3; no clear D. Germline loops: CDR1 MGHRA, CDR2 YSYEKL. CDR3 size: 15 residues. The V and J ends lost 3 bases and 0 bases respectively, with 9 bases between them. CDR3 sequence reads: CASSQYPSSGNTIYF. DNA for the CDR3: TGCGCCAGCAGCCAGTATCCCAGCTCTGGAAACACCATATATTTT.

The chain carries TRBV2 and TRBJ1-6; unclear D gene. The CDR3 covers 15 residues. The germline CDR1 and CDR2 sequences are SNHLY and FYNNEI. V lost 4 bases and J lost 2, with 9 bases in between. The CDR3 DNA sequence: TGTGCCAGCAGTGGGGGAGACCCCTATAATTCACCCCTCCACTTT. Its translation: CASSGGDPYNSPLHF.

This chain joins TRBV4-1 and TRBJ2-3; 9 bases map to TRBD2. The germline V gene encodes CDR1 MGHRA and CDR2 YSYEKL. The CDR3 contains 19 residues. J lost 4 bases, V lost 3 bases, and 17 bases had no gene match. The CDR3 here is CASSQGGGGGASFPDTQYF. As DNA, the CDR3 is TGCGCCAGCAGCCAGGGAGGGGGCGGGGGGGCTTCGTTTCCAGATACGCAGTATTTT.

The chain has TRBV19 and TRBJ2-7; 8 bases are a match to TRBD1. Looked up from germline, CDR1 is LNHDA and CDR2 is SQIVND (reference sequence). Losses at the gene ends were 4 bases for V and 2 bases for J; bases not matched to a gene: 7. The CDR3 contains 15 residues. CDR3 loop: CASSTASGGPYEQYF. The CDR3 bases are TGTGCCAGTAGTACCGCCTCAGGGGGCCCCTACGAGCAGTACTTC.

The genes are TRBV6-4 and TRBJ1-1; D ambiguous. V was clipped by 4 bases and J by 2 bases, with 8 bases between them. This CDR3 region has 13 residues. The V gene's germline CDR1 is MRHNA and CDR2 SNTAGT. The CDR3 loop reads CASSVGVNTEAFF. The CDR3 coding sequence is TGTGCCAGCAGTGTCGGGGTCAACACTGAAGCTTTCTTT.

The chain uses TRBV6-5 and TRBJ1-4; D is undetermined. V was pared by 6 bases and J by 14 bases, with 16 bases between. CDR1 and CDR2 from the germline V gene are MNHEY and SVGAGI. This CDR3 has 12 residues. The CDR3 loop reads CASRVSGPYLFF. The CDR3 DNA reads as TGTGCCAGCAGGGTGAGCGGTCCGTACCTGTTTTTT.

The V gene is TRBV28, the J gene TRBJ1-5; a weak D match, TRBD1 (5 bases). V shed 7 bases and J shed 0 bases, with 16 bases lying between them. Germline V gene sequence: CDR1 MDHEN, CDR2 SYDVKM. The CDR3 is 16 residues long. The CDR3 region has the DNA TGTGCCAGCATTGGCGGGGGGACCTCTAGCAATCAGCCCCAGCATTTT. Amino acids: CASIGGGTSSNQPQHF.

The chain is built from TRBV6-2 or TRBV6-3 and TRBJ2-7, with 7 bases fitting TRBD1. CDR3 length equals 14 residues. The J segment lost 6 bases and the V segment lost 6 bases, leaving 11 bases of the junction unmatched. Germline loops: CDR1 MNHEY, CDR2 SVGEGT. CDR3 sequence reads: CASSLAGGSGEQYF. The CDR3, as DNA: TGTGCCAGCAGCTTAGCAGGGGGTTCGGGCGAGCAGTACTTC.

The chain recombines TRBV7-9 with TRBJ2-7; TRBD2 might be the D (5 bases). CDR1 SEHNR and CDR2 FQNEAQ come from the germline V gene (reference sequence). V dropped 7 bases and J dropped 0 bases, with 16 bases sitting between them. This CDR3 contains 15 residues. In nucleotides, the CDR3 is TGTGCCAGCACCCTAGCCGGCGGAGACTCCTACGAGCAGTACTTC. This translates into CASTLAGGDSYEQYF.

The chain employs TRBV6-5 and TRBJ1-1; D might be TRBD1 (6 bases). The V gene's germline CDR1 is MNHEY and CDR2 SVGAGI. CDR3 length: 13 amino acids. V gave up 7 bases and J gave up 1 base, with 10 bases separating them. CDR3 amino acids: CASNEQGNTEAFF. CDR3 DNA sequence: TGTGCCAGCAACGAACAGGGGAACACTGAAGCTTTCTTT.